This T cell receptor beta chain was sequenced during a study of blood T cell repertoires in COVID-19. Background on the study: Some COVID-19 samples were acute and others convalescent; all came from the United States, Italy and Spain. Sources were T cells, B-cell-depleted T cells, or PBMCs; the material itself was cDNA or gDNA.

Trimming stripped 7 bases from V and 6 bases from J, with 16 bases between. CDR1 is SGHRS and CDR2 is YFSETQ in the germline V gene. The CDR3 is made up of 14 amino acids. Methods used by the authors: Cell counts per sample came from amplifying reference gene primers. Here immunoSEQ multiplex PCR was the method, and the copy in TCRdb shows in-frame clones only, minus some. That table gives V, J and clone size, and the DNA gave D and trimming. Of approximately 190,000 clones listed, almost 80% are singletons. Sequenced sample: peripheral blood. The origin of this receptor is a man aged 60-69 years with active or convalescent COVID-19. This rearrangement joins TRBV5-1 to TRBJ2-2, with D perhaps TRBD2 (6 bases). CDR3 sequence reads: CASLGTDGAGELFF. CDR3 coding DNA: TGCGCCAGCCTAGGGACTGATGGGGCCGGGGAGCTGTTTTTT. The variable domain in full, with the rest retrieved from reference TRBV5-1 and TRBJ2-2, is KAGVTQTPRYLIKTRGQQVTLSCSPISGHRSVSWYQQTPGQGLQFLFEYFSETQRNKGNFPGRFSGRQFSNSRSEMNVSTLELGDSALYLCASLGTDGAGELFFGEGSRLTVL.